This T cell receptor (beta chain) came from a study of CD8+ T cells in alopecia areata. This clone has a handful of counts. The germline V gene has CDR1 WNHNN and CDR2 SYGVQD (reference sequence). Trimming stripped 3 bases from V and 10 bases from J, with 10 bases between. This CDR3 has 13 amino acids. In each case, RNA was isolated and then reverse transcribed into cDNA as the sequencing template. Sequencing used immunoSEQ multiplex PCR; TCRdb keeps in-frame clones, though not all of them. The sample records roughly 180,000 clones, 40% to 65% being singletons. Treatment indicated: oral pan-JAK inhibitor, 5-10 mg twice daily.

The sample here was CD8+ T cells sorted from blood, taken at week 24, from a patient treated with tofacitinib. The chain joins TRBV10-1 to TRBJ1-6; D might be TRBD1 (6 bases). The TCR sequence derives from a human donor with alopecia areata. The CDR3 spells CASSDGTKSPLHF. The CDR3 coding sequence is TGCGCCAGCAGTGATGGGACAAAATCACCCCTCCACTTT.